Presented here are 10 T cell receptor beta chains from one specimen sequenced in a study of blood T cell repertoires in COVID-19. Assay used: immunoSEQ multiplex PCR; TCRdb lists only in-frame clones, some missing. The data hold about 180,000 clones, with 65% to 90% observed a single time. What was sequenced was PBMCs or T cells enriched from blood (not recorded which). Source of these receptors: a man aged 50 or older who had recovered from COVID-19.

The V and J genes are TRBV5-1 and TRBJ1-2; D is perhaps TRBD1 (5 bases). The V gene lost 4 bases and the J gene lost 4 bases, with 17 bases spanning the gap. Germline V CDR1 and CDR2: SGHRS, YFSETQ. This CDR3 comprises 15 residues. The CDR3 nucleotides read TGCGCCAGCAGCCCTCAGGGCGGAGGGAGCTATGGCTACACCTTC. It codes for CASSPQGGGSYGYTF.

This chain joins TRBV9 and TRBJ1-1; unclear D gene. Trimming shortened V by 6 bases and J by 5 bases, and 14 bases separated the two germline ends. Per the germline V gene, CDR1 is SGDLS and CDR2 is YYNGEE. This CDR3 comprises 13 residues. CDR3 sequence: CASTRGVGTEAFF. Written as DNA, the CDR3 is TGTGCCAGCACCCGCGGGGTAGGGACTGAAGCTTTCTTT.

The chain employs TRBV10-3 and TRBJ1-6, with TRBD1 matching 11 bases. The V and J ends lost 2 bases and 6 bases, in that order; junction bases with no gene match: 9. The CDR3 consists of 18 residues. CDR1 and CDR2 from the germline V gene are ENHRY and SYGVKD. The CDR3: CAISEGQGARNGNSPLHF. The CDR3 DNA is TGTGCCATCAGTGAGGGACAGGGGGCGCGTAACGGTAATTCACCCCTCCACTTT.

V and J are TRBV2 and TRBJ2-7; no clear D gene. This CDR3 has 13 residues. With 6 bases removed from V and 0 bases from J, the gap between germline ends came to 9 bases. Germline V gene lookup returns CDR1 SNHLY and CDR2 FYNNEI. The CDR3 reads CASSDWSSYEQYF. The CDR3 region has the DNA TGTGCCAGCAGCGACTGGAGCTCCTACGAGCAGTACTTC.

The chain joins TRBV2 to TRBJ1-5, with TRBD1 matching 8 bases. The germline gives CDR1 SNHLY, CDR2 FYNNEI. This CDR3 has 15 residues. V shed 6 bases and J 4 bases; nucleotides not matched to a gene: 8. The CDR3 DNA is TGTGCCAGCAGGCGAGACAGGGGTGGTAATCAGCCCCAGCATTTT. Protein sequence: CASRRDRGGNQPQHF.

This chain links TRBV24-1 with TRBJ1-5; the match to TRBD1 covers 8 bases. V was pared by 4 bases and J by 0 bases, with 1 base of the junction left unmatched. The germline V gene has CDR1 KGHDR and CDR2 SFDVKD. The CDR3 consists of 15 residues. CDR3 sequence (DNA): TGTGCCACCAGTGAGACAGGGGTTAGCAATCAGCCCCAGCATTTT. Protein product: CATSETGVSNQPQHF.

The genes are TRBV28 and TRBJ2-1; 7 nucleotides align to TRBD2. Germline-derived CDR1 and CDR2 are MDHEN and SYDVKM. V trimming: 5 bases; J trimming: 1 base; junction bases outside the gene matches: 5. CDR3 length: 15 amino acids. In DNA, the CDR3 is TGTGCCAGCAGTAGCACCGGGGGGTCCTACAATGAGCAGTTCTTC. Amino acids: CASSSTGGSYNEQFF.

The chain has TRBV30 and TRBJ2-7, with 7 bases aligning to TRBD1. The CDR3 is 13 residues long. The V segment lost 7 bases and the J segment 4 bases; nucleotides outside the gene matches: 10. CDR1 GTSNPN and CDR2 SVGIG come from the germline V gene (reference sequence). As DNA, the CDR3 is TGTGCCTACACACCCGGGACAGAGTACGAGCAGTACTTC. Protein: CAYTPGTEYEQYF.

The V call is TRBV9, the J call TRBJ1-3; 7 bases line up with TRBD1. This CDR3 comprises 13 residues. V lost 4 bases, J lost 7 bases, and 5 bases stayed unmatched. In germline, CDR1 is SGDLS, CDR2 YYNGEE. The CDR3 coding sequence is TGTGCCAGCAGCTCCATGACAGGGAACACCATATATTTT. Amino acid sequence: CASSSMTGNTIYF.

The CDR3 nucleotides read TGTGCCAGCAGATCGACCAAGGGGGCGGTTGGCTACACCTTC. This gives the protein CASRSTKGAVGYTF. The rearrangement joins TRBV7-9 to TRBJ1-2, with 7 bases fitting TRBD1. The CDR3 length is 14 residues. Losses at the gene ends were 6 bases for V and 7 bases for J; bases not matched to a gene: 11. CDR1 and CDR2 (germline): SEHNR, FQNEAQ (reference sequence).